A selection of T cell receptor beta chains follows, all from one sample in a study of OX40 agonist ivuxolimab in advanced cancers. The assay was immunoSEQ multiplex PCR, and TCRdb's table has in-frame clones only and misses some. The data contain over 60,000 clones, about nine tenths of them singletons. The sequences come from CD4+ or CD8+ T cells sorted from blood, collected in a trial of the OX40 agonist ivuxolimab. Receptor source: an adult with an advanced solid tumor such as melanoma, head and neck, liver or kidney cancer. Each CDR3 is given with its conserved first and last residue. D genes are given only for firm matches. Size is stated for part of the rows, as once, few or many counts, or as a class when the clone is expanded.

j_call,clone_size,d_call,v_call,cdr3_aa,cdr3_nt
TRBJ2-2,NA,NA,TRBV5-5,CASSYWLGGGGELFF,TGTGCCAGCAGCTATTGGCTGGGTGGAGGCGGGGAGCTGTTTTTT
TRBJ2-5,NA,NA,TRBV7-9,CASSLDGWGQYF,TGTGCCAGCAGCTTAGATGGCTGGGGCCAGTACTTC
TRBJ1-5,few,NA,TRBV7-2,CASSSDAGGSGPQHF,TGTGCCAGCAGCTCAGACGCGGGGGGTTCCGGGCCCCAGCATTTT
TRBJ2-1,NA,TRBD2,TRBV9,CASSPPGTSGSNEQFF,TGTGCCAGCAGCCCCCCCGGGACTAGCGGGAGCAATGAGCAGTTCTTC
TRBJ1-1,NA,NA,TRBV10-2,CASRAANTEAFF,TGCGCCAGCAGGGCGGCTAACACTGAAGCTTTCTTT
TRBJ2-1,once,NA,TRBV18,CASSQGQGRNNEQFF,TGTGCCAGCTCACAGGGGCAGGGACGAAACAATGAGCAGTTCTTC
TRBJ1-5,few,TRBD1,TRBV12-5,CASGLADRAPQHF,TGTGCTAGTGGTTTGGCCGACAGGGCGCCCCAGCATTTT
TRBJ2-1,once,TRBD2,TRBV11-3,CASSRGLAGGHEQFF,TGTGCCAGCAGCCGGGGACTAGCGGGAGGCCATGAGCAGTTCTTC
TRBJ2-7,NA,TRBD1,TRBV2,CASSYGPGQGLDEQYF,TGTGCCAGCAGCTACGGGCCGGGACAGGGGTTGGACGAGCAGTACTTC
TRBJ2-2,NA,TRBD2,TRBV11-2,CASSKAGRNTGELFF,TGTGCCAGCAGCAAAGCGGGAAGGAACACCGGGGAGCTGTTTTTT
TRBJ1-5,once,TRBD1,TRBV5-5,CASSFEQGAWDQPQHF,TGTGCCAGCAGCTTTGAACAGGGGGCTTGGGATCAGCCCCAGCATTTT
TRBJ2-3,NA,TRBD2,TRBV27,CASSSLLDSLAYTDTQYF,TGTGCCAGCAGTTCCCTATTAGATTCACTAGCGTACACAGATACGCAGTATTTT
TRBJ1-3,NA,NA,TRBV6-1,CASSGSGNTIYF,TGTGCCAGCAGTGGTTCTGGAAACACCATATATTTT
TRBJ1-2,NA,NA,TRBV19,CASSPLTDNYGYTF,TGTGCCAGTAGTCCCCTGACCGATAACTATGGCTACACCTTC
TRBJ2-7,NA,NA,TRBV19,CASSDDYYEQYF,TGTGCCAGTAGTGACGATTACTACGAGCAGTACTTC
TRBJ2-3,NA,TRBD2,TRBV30,CAWSLGLAGAGDTQYF,TGTGCCTGGAGTTTGGGACTAGCGGGAGCAGGAGATACGCAGTATTTT
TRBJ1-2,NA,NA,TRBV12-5,CASGLEGRDYGYTF,TGTGCTAGTGGTTTGGAGGGCAGGGACTATGGCTACACCTTC
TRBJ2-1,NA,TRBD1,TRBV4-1,CASSHLLRTGMNEQFF,TGCGCCAGCAGCCACCTTCTCCGGACAGGGATGAATGAGCAGTTCTTC
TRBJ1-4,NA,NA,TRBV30,CAWRGGAANEKLFF,TGTGCCTGGAGGGGGGGCGCCGCTAATGAAAAACTGTTTTTT
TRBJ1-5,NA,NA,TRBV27,CASSLALDSNQPQHF,TGTGCCAGCAGTTTGGCCCTGGATAGCAATCAGCCCCAGCATTTT